This entry lists 32 T cell receptor beta chains sequenced from one sample in a study of read filtering for tumor transcriptome and immune sequencing. Molecular barcoded adaptors covering alpha/delta and beta/gamma chains were used on approximately 440 ng RNA. One entry per CDR3 protein results from TCRdb running MiXCR on the reads. The table has tens of thousands of distinct CDR3 sequences, roughly 21% seen once. The sequenced sample consisted of a population of CD138-negative cells sorted from bone marrow. These receptors all come from a donor aged 40 or older with multiple myeloma.

The sample holds many counts of this clonotype. The rearrangement links TRBV2 to TRBJ2-1; perhaps TRBD1 as D (5 bases). V was shortened by 2 bases and J by 8 bases, with 10 bases between the two germline ends. Germline V gene data show CDR1 as SNHLY and CDR2 as FYNNEI. The CDR3 runs to 13 residues. CDR3 DNA: TGTGCCAGCAGTGAACAGGGTCCCGATGAGCAGTTCTTC. Amino acid sequence: CASSEQGPDEQFF. The whole variable domain, remainder taken from reference TRBV2 and TRBJ2-1, is EPEVTQTPSHQVTQMGQEVILRCVPISNHLYFYWYRQILGQKVEFLVSFYNNEISEKSEIFDDQFSVERPDGSNFTLKIRSTKLEDSAMYFCASSEQGPDEQFFGPGTRLTVL.

This clonotype has ten or more counts. The chain is built from TRBV2 and TRBJ2-3; TRBD1 might be the D (5 bases). CDR1 and CDR2 (germline): SNHLY, FYNNEI. Trimming took off 6 bases at V and 2 bases at J, with 9 bases between the two ends. This CDR3 has 13 amino acids. The CDR3 sequence: CASSDRLTDTQYF. CDR3 in DNA: TGTGCCAGCAGCGACAGACTCACAGATACGCAGTATTTT. The full variable domain, rest sourced from reference TRBV2 and TRBJ2-3, is EPEVTQTPSHQVTQMGQEVILRCVPISNHLYFYWYRQILGQKVEFLVSFYNNEISEKSEIFDDQFSVERPDGSNFTLKIRSTKLEDSAMYFCASSDRLTDTQYFGPGTRLTVL.

In its sample, this clonotype was seen many times. At one end the junction does not follow the germline gene, possibly because of a read error. The CDR3 DNA reads TGCAGTGCTAGAGACCCAACAGGGGGGAAAACAGACACGCAGTATTTT. Protein product: CSARDPTGGKTDTQYF. The chain recombines TRBV20-1 with TRBJ2-3; TRBD1 matches 8 bases. CDR3 length: 16 amino acids. The germline V gene has CDR1 DFQATT and CDR2 SNEGSKA (reference sequence).

The rearrangement links TRBV7-6 to TRBJ1-5, with TRBD1 identical over 7 bases. The CDR3 sequence is 14 residues long. Germline V gene lookup returns CDR1 SGHVS and CDR2 FNYEAQ. Germline trimming cut 5 bases from V and 10 bases from J; bases unmatched to any gene: 11. CDR3 nucleotides: TGTGCCAGCAGCCCCCGAGAGGGGGCGAATCCCCAGCATTTT. Its protein product is CASSPREGANPQHF.

This clonotype has ten or more counts. The rearrangement uses TRBV19 and TRBJ2-1, with a possible D match to TRBD1 (5 bases). Trimming cost V 2 bases and J 9 bases, with 5 bases left between them. The CDR3 sequence is 11 residues long. Germline-derived CDR1 and CDR2 are LNHDA and SQIVND (reference sequence). DNA for the CDR3: TGTGCCAGTAGTATAAGGGGTGAGCAGTTCTTC. This codes for CASSIRGEQFF.

This clonotype was detected many times. The chain employs TRBV29-1 and TRBJ2-7; D is uncertain. Germline V gene lookup returns CDR1 SQVTM and CDR2 ANQGSEA. Trimming cost V 3 bases and J 5 bases, with 14 bases left between them. The CDR3 totals 13 residues. CDR3 residues: CSVESSSVHEQYF. DNA of the CDR3: TGCAGCGTTGAGTCCTCCTCGGTCCACGAGCAGTACTTC.

On this clonotype: A read error may explain this, as a much larger clone is one base away. The CDR3 does not close with the conserved phenylalanine or tryptophan, likely indicating a read error. The J gene is TRBJ2-1, the V gene TRBV24-1; a weak D match, TRBD1 (5 bases). Germline-derived CDR1 and CDR2 are KGHDR and SFDVKD. V was clipped by 5 bases and J by 0 bases, with 22 bases between them. The CDR3 runs to 19 residues. CDR3 protein: CATSASSAGMMGSYNEQFL. CDR3 nucleotides: TGTGCCACCAGTGCCTCGTCGGCAGGGATGATGGGCTCCTACAATGAGCAGTTCCTC.

A note on this clonotype: One base away lies a much larger clone, so this may be a sequencing read error. The rearrangement links TRBV5-1 to TRBJ2-1; 10 bases are shared with TRBD2. Looked up from germline, CDR1 is SGHRS and CDR2 is YFSETQ. CDR3 size: 15 residues. The CDR3 loop is CASSPELAGYNERFF. The CDR3 bases are TGCGCCAGCAGCCCGGAACTAGCGGGGTACAATGAGCGGTTCTTC.

In this sample, this clonotype turned up many times. As DNA, the CDR3 is TGTGCCAGCAGCTTCCGCGGATCTAGCACAGATACGCAGTATTTT. Encoded protein: CASSFRGSSTDTQYF. The J gene is TRBJ2-3, the V gene TRBV5-5; D is uncertain. The CDR3 is 15 amino acids. Trimming took off 2 bases at V and 0 bases at J, with 10 bases between the two ends. Germline assignment: CDR1 SGHKS and CDR2 YYEKEE (reference sequence). The variable domain in full, with the rest retrieved from reference TRBV5-5 and TRBJ2-3, is DAGVTQSPTHLIKTRGQQVTLRCSPISGHKSVSWYQQVLGQGPQFIFQYYEKEERGRGNFPDRFSARQFPNYSSELNVNALLLGDSALYLCASSFRGSSTDTQYFGPGTRLTVL.

In its sample, this clonotype was seen many times. The chain recombines TRBV20-1 with TRBJ1-1; D possibly corresponds to TRBD1 (5 bases). Trimming pared 3 bases from V and 5 bases from J, leaving 10 bases between. Germline V gives CDR1 DFQATT, CDR2 SNEGSKA (reference sequence). The CDR3 sequence is 12 residues long. This chain's CDR3 is CSASIRATEAFF. CDR3 bases: TGCAGTGCTAGTATCAGGGCGACTGAAGCTTTCTTT.

Ten or more counts support this clonotype. This chain uses TRBV5-1 with TRBJ2-2; TRBD1 might be the D (6 bases). Trimming shortened V by 3 bases and J by 4 bases, and 13 bases separated the two germline ends. The CDR3 length is 15 residues. Germline-derived CDR1 and CDR2 are SGHRS and YFSETQ. The CDR3 DNA is TGCGCCAGCAGCTACCCCCGGGACACCACCGGGGAGCTGTTTTTT. Translation: CASSYPRDTTGELFF.

This clonotype showed up many times. The DNA for the CDR3 is TGCGCCAGCAGTGGAGACAAGCAAGAGACCCAGTACTTC. Protein: CASSGDKQETQYF. This chain connects TRBV5-1 to TRBJ2-5; the D is unclear. V was trimmed by 5 bases and J by 2 bases, leaving 10 bases between them. Germline CDR1 is SGHRS and CDR2 is YFSETQ. The CDR3 is made up of 13 amino acids.

This clonotype has a count of ten or more. The rearrangement uses TRBV27 and TRBJ1-1; D is unresolved. The CDR3 has 13 residues. With 4 bases removed from V and 0 bases from J, the gap between germline ends came to 6 bases. Germline V gene lookup returns CDR1 MNHEY and CDR2 SMNVEV (reference sequence). CDR3 nucleotides: TGTGCCAGCAGTTCCCGACTGAACACTGAAGCTTTCTTT. Translating gives CASSSRLNTEAFF.

In this sample, this clonotype turned up many times. The chain joins TRBV12-3 or TRBV12-4 to TRBJ2-3, with D possibly called TRBD1 or TRBD2 (5 bases each). CDR3 length: 15 residues. Trimming stripped 5 bases from V and 5 bases from J, with 17 bases between. DNA for the CDR3: TGTGCCAGCAGTCCGGAGGTGGGGACGTTAGATACGCAGTATTTT. Protein product: CASSPEVGTLDTQYF.

For this clonotype: This clone may be a read error of a much larger clone one base away. No conserved phenylalanine or tryptophan ends this CDR3, so it is likely a read error. This sequence joins TRBV28 and TRBJ2-3; TRBD2 matches at 7 bases. Germline lookup yields CDR1 MDHEN and CDR2 SYDVKM. CDR3 length: 16 residues. After removal of 4 bases from V and 9 bases from J, the junction contained 16 bases not matched to a gene. The CDR3 is CASSSPAAGGTGTQYS. The CDR3, as DNA: TGTGCCAGCAGTTCGCCGGCGGCCGGGGGGACGGGCACGCAGTATTCT.

This clonotype turned up a few times. The chain links TRBV29-1 to TRBJ1-4; 10 bases agree with TRBD1. CDR1 and CDR2 from the germline V gene are SQVTM and ANQGSEA. The CDR3 extends over 16 amino acids. V was pared by 3 bases and J by 3 bases, with 7 bases of the junction left unmatched. CDR3 DNA: TGCAGCGTTGATCAAGGGACAGGGGCTCCTAATGAAAAACTGTTTTTT. It yields the protein CSVDQGTGAPNEKLFF.

This chain connects TRBV28 to TRBJ2-7; D is uncertain. Germline loops: CDR1 MDHEN, CDR2 SYDVKM. Trimming took off 2 bases at V and 7 bases at J, with 12 bases between the two ends. CDR3 length equals 13 residues. The CDR3 sequence: CASSLVSHLEQYF. The CDR3 region has the DNA TGTGCCAGCAGTTTAGTTAGCCACTTGGAGCAGTACTTC.

This rearrangement joins TRBV6-6 to TRBJ2-5; tentatively, D is TRBD2 (6 bases). The CDR3 is 14 residues long. Trimming took off 8 bases at V and 3 bases at J, with 16 bases between the two ends. CDR1 and CDR2 from the germline V gene are MNHNY and SVGAGI (reference sequence). DNA for the CDR3: TGTGCCAGCGGTGCGGGACCGACCAAAGAGACCCAGTACTTC. Its protein is CASGAGPTKETQYF.

The gene calls are TRBV29-1 and TRBJ1-5, with D possibly matching TRBD1 (5 bases). Trimming removed 4 bases at V and 1 base at J, with 14 bases between. The CDR3 sequence is 15 residues long. Per the germline V gene, CDR1 is SQVTM and CDR2 is ANQGSEA. For the CDR3, the DNA is TGCAGCGTTGTCTTACATGGGGCAAGCAATCAGCCCCAGCATTTT. Translating it yields CSVVLHGASNQPQHF.

This clonotype was seen a few times. This sequence joins TRBV7-3 and TRBJ2-5; the D is unclear. There are 13 residues in the CDR3. V lost 1 base and J 5 bases, leaving 8 bases between the germline ends. CDR1 SGHTA and CDR2 FQGTGA come from the germline V gene. The DNA of the CDR3 is TGTGCCAGCAGCTTAAATGCCTTGGAGACCCAGTACTTC. Amino acid sequence: CASSLNALETQYF.

This clonotype was seen at least ten times. This chain connects TRBV6-6 to TRBJ1-1, with D perhaps matching TRBD1 (6 bases). The CDR3 is 16 amino acids. V was pared by 2 bases and J by 4 bases, with 17 bases between. Germline CDR1 is MNHNY and CDR2 is SVGAGI (reference sequence). Written as DNA, the CDR3 is TGTGCCAGCAGTTACCCCCCGGGGGGCGGGATCACTGAAGCTTTCTTT. As protein: CASSYPPGGGITEAFF.

This clonotype appeared a few times. An end of the junction does not agree with germline; a read error may underlie this. The chain uses TRBV30 and TRBJ2-2; maybe TRBD1 (6 bases). Germline CDR1 GTSNPN, CDR2 SVGIG (reference sequence). This CDR3 is built from 15 residues. The CDR3: CAWGGSAGDTGEPFF. In DNA form, the CDR3 reads TGTGCCTGGGGTGGGTCAGCAGGGGACACCGGGGAGCCGTTTTTT.

This clonotype has ten or more counts. The CDR3: CASSGQKDIYGYTF. The DNA of the CDR3 is TGTGCCAGCAGCGGACAGAAGGACATCTATGGCTACACCTTC. The V and J genes are TRBV9 and TRBJ1-2, with a possible D match to TRBD1 (5 bases). Germline CDR1 is SGDLS and CDR2 is YYNGEE. V was trimmed by 3 bases and J by 4 bases, leaving 13 bases between them. The CDR3 is made up of 14 amino acids.

V gene TRBV6-6 combines with J gene TRBJ2-1, with TRBD1 as a possible D gene (6 bases). The V gene lost 6 bases and the J gene lost 7 bases, with 16 bases spanning the gap. CDR1 is MNHNY and CDR2 is SVGAGI in the germline V gene (reference sequence). The CDR3 is made up of 14 amino acids. As DNA, the CDR3 is TGTGCCAGCAGATCCACCGGGACAACGAATGAGCAGTTCTTC. Its translation: CASRSTGTTNEQFF.

This clonotype was seen at least ten times. The chain uses TRBV28 and TRBJ1-1; D unresolved. The germline V gene has CDR1 MDHEN and CDR2 SYDVKM. The V end was cut by 6 bases, the J end by 5 bases, with 13 bases between. The CDR3 length is 13 residues. The CDR3 here is CASRRFWDTEAFF. CDR3 nucleotides: TGTGCCAGCAGGAGATTTTGGGATACTGAAGCTTTCTTT.

This clonotype was seen repeatedly, ten times or more. The chain carries TRBV5-1 and TRBJ2-6; unclear D gene. Germline loops: CDR1 SGHRS, CDR2 YFSETQ. The CDR3 consists of 16 residues. The V end was cut by 0 bases, the J end by 0 bases, with 7 bases between. DNA of the CDR3: TGCGCCAGCAGCTTGGAAACGGGCTCTGGGGCCAACGTCCTGACTTTC. It is translated as CASSLETGSGANVLTF.

Regarding this clonotype: One base away lies a much larger clone, so this may be a sequencing read error. V is TRBV5-5 and J is TRBJ2-7; unclear D gene. CDR1 SGHKS and CDR2 YYEKEE come from the germline V gene (reference sequence). The CDR3 has 14 amino acids. Trimming cost V 4 bases and J 3 bases, with 14 bases left between them. CDR3 in DNA: TGTGCCAGCAGCCTGGGTGGTAAGGTCTACGAGCAGTACTTC. It is translated as CASSLGGKVYEQYF.

This clonotype was observed at least ten times. The gene calls are TRBV10-3 and TRBJ1-1; D gene ambiguous. The CDR3 has 12 residues. V was clipped by 10 bases and J by 0 bases, with 9 bases between them. Per the germline V gene, CDR1 is ENHRY and CDR2 is SYGVKD. The CDR3 loop is CATQAMNTEAFF. In nucleotides, the CDR3 is TGTGCCACCCAGGCCATGAACACTGAAGCTTTCTTT.

This clonotype was seen ten or more times. V and J are TRBV9 and TRBJ2-1; weak D call: TRBD2 (6 bases). Germline CDR1 is SGDLS and CDR2 is YYNGEE. This CDR3 comprises 14 residues. The V end was cut by 2 bases, the J end by 0 bases, with 6 bases between. Here the CDR3 reads CASSVGGSYNEQFF. The CDR3 region has the DNA TGTGCCAGCAGCGTCGGGGGCTCCTACAATGAGCAGTTCTTC.

This clonotype was recorded many times. The chain joins TRBV20-1 to TRBJ2-5; D is unclear. The CDR3 extends over 12 amino acids. The germline V gene has CDR1 DFQATT and CDR2 SNEGSKA (reference sequence). The germline V and J ends were trimmed by 6 bases and 5 bases, with 13 bases remaining between them. CDR3 amino acids: CSAPDVGETQYF. DNA of the CDR3: TGCAGTGCCCCCGATGTCGGGGAGACCCAGTACTTC.

This clonotype was observed many times. The rearrangement links TRBV5-1 to TRBJ1-1, with 7 bases fitting TRBD1. Germline V gene data show CDR1 as SGHRS and CDR2 as YFSETQ. V shed 7 bases and J 4 bases; nucleotides not matched to a gene: 16. There are 16 residues in the CDR3. The CDR3 loop reads CASLRGQGRDGTEAFF. The CDR3 bases are TGCGCCAGCCTAAGGGGGCAGGGGAGGGATGGCACTGAAGCTTTCTTT.

This clonotype was seen many times. J is TRBJ2-1 and V is TRBV19; D is possibly TRBD1 or TRBD2 (5 bases each). Trimming took 5 bases from V and 4 from J, leaving 12 bases between them. Germline CDR1 and CDR2: LNHDA and SQIVND (reference sequence). This CDR3 is built from 14 residues. CDR3 sequence: CASSHPGPYNEQFF. CDR3 sequence (DNA): TGTGCCAGTAGTCACCCGGGGCCTTACAATGAGCAGTTCTTC.